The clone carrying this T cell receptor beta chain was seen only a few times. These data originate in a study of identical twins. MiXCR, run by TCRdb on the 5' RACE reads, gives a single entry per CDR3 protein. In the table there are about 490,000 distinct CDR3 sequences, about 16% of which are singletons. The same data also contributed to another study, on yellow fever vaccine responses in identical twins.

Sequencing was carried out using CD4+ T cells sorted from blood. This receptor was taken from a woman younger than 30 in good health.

Here the CDR3 DNA reads TGTGCCAGCAGTCCCCACGGACTAGCGGGGGGGGGCCACAATGAGCAGTTCTTC. Its translation: CASSPHGLAGGGHNEQFF. V gene TRBV28 combines with J gene TRBJ2-1; 15 bases are a match to TRBD2. V lost 5 bases to trimming and J lost 5 bases; unmatched junction nucleotides: 10. The length of the CDR3 is 18 residues. Germline V gene data show CDR1 as MDHEN and CDR2 as SYDVKM.